The 2 T cell receptor beta chains below all came from one sample that was sequenced in a study of control samples from healthy donors and cancer patients. TCRdb's copy holds only in-frame clones and misses some; the assay was immunoSEQ multiplex PCR. This table has around 200,000 clones, about 95% appearing once. Sequencing used blood. These receptors came from a man aged 50 to 60 in good health.

The V call is TRBV10-1, the J call TRBJ2-2; D gene uncertain. CDR1 and CDR2 from the germline V gene are WNHNN and SYGVQD (reference sequence). The CDR3 length is 15 residues. V lost 4 bases to trimming and J lost 0 bases, with 9 bases between them. CDR3 region: CASSANRANTGELFF. Here the CDR3 DNA reads TGCGCCAGCAGTGCGAACAGAGCGAACACCGGGGAGCTGTTTTTT.

This chain links TRBV28 with TRBJ2-6, with 11 positions matching TRBD1. Per germline, CDR1 MDHEN and CDR2 SYDVKM. The V gene end was trimmed by 9 bases and the J gene end by 3 bases; junction bases not matched to a gene: 4. The CDR3 sequence is 15 residues long. CDR3 in amino acids: CASRDRGSGANVLTF. The CDR3 coding sequence is TGTGCCAGTCGGGACAGGGGGAGTGGGGCCAACGTCCTGACTTTC.